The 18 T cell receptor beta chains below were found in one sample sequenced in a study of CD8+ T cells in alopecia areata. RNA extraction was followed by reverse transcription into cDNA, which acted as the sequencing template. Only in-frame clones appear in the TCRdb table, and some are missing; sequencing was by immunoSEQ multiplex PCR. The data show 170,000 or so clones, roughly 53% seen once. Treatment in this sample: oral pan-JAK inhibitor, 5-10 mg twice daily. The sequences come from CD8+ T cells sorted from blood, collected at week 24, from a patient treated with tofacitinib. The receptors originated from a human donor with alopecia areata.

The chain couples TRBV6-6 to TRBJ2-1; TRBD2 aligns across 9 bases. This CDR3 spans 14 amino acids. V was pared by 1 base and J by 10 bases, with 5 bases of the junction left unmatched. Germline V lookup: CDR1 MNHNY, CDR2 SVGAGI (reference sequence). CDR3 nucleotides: TGTGCCAGCAGTTACTACCTAGCGGGGAAAGAGCAGTTCTTC. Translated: CASSYYLAGKEQFF.

The CDR3 DNA reads TGTGCCGGCGCGCGGGGGCGAGAGACCCAGTACTTC. It specifies CAGARGRETQYF. The chain employs TRBV5-6 and TRBJ2-5; D possibly corresponds to TRBD2 (7 bases). The CDR3 is 12 amino acids. Germline CDR1 and CDR2: SGHDT and YYEEEE. Trimming shortened V by 10 bases and J by 4 bases, and 14 bases separated the two germline ends.

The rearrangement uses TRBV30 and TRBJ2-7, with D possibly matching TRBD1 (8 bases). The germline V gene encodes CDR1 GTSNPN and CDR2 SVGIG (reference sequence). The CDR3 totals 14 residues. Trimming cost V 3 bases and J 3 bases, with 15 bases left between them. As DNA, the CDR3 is TGTGCCTGGAGCAGGACAGGGAGGGACTACGAGCAGTACTTC. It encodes CAWSRTGRDYEQYF.

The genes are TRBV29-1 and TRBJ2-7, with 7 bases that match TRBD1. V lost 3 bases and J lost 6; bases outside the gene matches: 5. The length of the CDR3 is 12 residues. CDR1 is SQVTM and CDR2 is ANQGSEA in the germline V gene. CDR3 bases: TGCAGCGTTGAGGAGACAGGGACCGAGCAGTACTTC. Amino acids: CSVEETGTEQYF.

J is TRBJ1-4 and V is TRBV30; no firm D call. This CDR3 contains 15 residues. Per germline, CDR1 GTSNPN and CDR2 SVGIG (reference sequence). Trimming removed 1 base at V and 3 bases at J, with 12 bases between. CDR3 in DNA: TGTGCCTGGAGTGCAGACATGGCGTCTAATGAAAAACTGTTTTTT. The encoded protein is CAWSADMASNEKLFF.

For the CDR3, the DNA is TGCGCCAGCAGCCATGGAACAGGGGTCTCCTACGAGCAGTACTTC. As protein: CASSHGTGVSYEQYF. The V call is TRBV4-1, the J call TRBJ2-7, with 7 bases fitting TRBD1. The V and J ends lost 3 bases and 0 bases, in that order; junction bases with no gene match: 5. Germline CDR1 MGHRA, CDR2 YSYEKL. This CDR3 has 15 residues.

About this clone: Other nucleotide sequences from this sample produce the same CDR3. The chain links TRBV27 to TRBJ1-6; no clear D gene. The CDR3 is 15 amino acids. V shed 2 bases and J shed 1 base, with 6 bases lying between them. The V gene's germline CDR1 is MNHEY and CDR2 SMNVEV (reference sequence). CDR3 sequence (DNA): TGTGCCAGCAGTTTAGGAGGGTCCTATAATTCACCCCTCCACTTT. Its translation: CASSLGGSYNSPLHF.

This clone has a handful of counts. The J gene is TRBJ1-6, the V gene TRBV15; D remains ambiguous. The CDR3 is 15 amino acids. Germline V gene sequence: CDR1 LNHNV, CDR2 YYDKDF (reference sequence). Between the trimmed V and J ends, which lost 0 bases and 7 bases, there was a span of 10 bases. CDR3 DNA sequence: TGTGCCACCAGCAGAGATCGCGGCACCAATTCACCCCTCCACTTT. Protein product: CATSRDRGTNSPLHF.

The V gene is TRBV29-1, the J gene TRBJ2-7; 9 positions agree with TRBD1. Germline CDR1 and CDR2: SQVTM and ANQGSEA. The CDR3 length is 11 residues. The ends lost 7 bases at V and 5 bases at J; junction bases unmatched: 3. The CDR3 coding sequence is TGCAGCGCTGGGACAGGGAACGAGCAGTACTTC. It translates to CSAGTGNEQYF.

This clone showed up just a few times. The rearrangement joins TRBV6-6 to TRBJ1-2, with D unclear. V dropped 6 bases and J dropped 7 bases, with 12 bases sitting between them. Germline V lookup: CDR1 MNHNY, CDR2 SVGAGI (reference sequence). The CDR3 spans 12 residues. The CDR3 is CASRESGFGYTF. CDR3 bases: TGTGCCAGCAGGGAAAGCGGTTTTGGCTACACCTTC.

The CDR3 sequence: CSVDGGAGDNEQFF. Written as DNA, the CDR3 is TGCAGCGTCGACGGGGGGGCCGGAGACAATGAGCAGTTCTTC. The chain couples TRBV29-1 to TRBJ2-1, with 8 bases lining up with TRBD2. The V gene end was trimmed by 6 bases and the J gene end by 5 bases; junction bases not matched to a gene: 9. CDR3 size: 14 residues. Germline V gene data show CDR1 as SQVTM and CDR2 as ANQGSEA.

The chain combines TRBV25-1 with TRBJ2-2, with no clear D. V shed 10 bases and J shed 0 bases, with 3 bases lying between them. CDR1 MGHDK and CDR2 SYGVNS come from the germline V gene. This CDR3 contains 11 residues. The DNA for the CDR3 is TGTGCCACCTCGAACACCGGGGAGCTGTTTTTT. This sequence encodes CATSNTGELFF.

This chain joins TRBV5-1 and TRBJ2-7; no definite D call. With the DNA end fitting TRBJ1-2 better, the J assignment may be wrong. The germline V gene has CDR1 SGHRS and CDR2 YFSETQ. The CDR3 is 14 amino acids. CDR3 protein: CASSYRGDPPGYTF. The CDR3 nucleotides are TGCGCCAGCAGCTACCGGGGAGACCCGCCGGGCTACACCTTC.

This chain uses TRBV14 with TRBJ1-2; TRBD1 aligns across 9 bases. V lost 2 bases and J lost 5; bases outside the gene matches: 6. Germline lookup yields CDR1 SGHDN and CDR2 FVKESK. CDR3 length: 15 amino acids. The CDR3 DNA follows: TGTGCCAGCAGCCAAAGATGGACAGGGGAGTATGGCTACACCTTC. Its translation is CASSQRWTGEYGYTF.

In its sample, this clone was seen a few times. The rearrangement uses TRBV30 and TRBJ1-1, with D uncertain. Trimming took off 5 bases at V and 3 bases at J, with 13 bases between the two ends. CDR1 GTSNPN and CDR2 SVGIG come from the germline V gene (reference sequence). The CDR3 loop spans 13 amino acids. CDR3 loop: CAWGNLGYTEAFF. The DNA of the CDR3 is TGTGCCTGGGGAAATTTGGGGTACACTGAAGCTTTCTTT.

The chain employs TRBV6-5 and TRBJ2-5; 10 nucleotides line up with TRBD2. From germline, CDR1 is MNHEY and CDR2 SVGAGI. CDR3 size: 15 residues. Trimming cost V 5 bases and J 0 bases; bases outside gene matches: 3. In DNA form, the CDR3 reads TGTGCCAGCAGTATTAGCGGGGGGTACCAAGAGACCCAGTACTTC. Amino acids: CASSISGGYQETQYF.

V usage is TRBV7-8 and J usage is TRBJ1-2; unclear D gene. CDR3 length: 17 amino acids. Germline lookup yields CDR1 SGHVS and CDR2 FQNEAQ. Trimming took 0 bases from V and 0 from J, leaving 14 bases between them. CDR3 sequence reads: CASSLAVDGLPNYGYTF. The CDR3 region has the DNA TGTGCCAGCAGCTTAGCCGTGGACGGATTACCTAACTATGGCTACACCTTC.

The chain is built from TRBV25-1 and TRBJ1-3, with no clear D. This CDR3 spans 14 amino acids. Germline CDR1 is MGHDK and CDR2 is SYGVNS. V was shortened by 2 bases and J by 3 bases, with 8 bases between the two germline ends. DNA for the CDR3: TGTGCCAGCAGTGAACTCGGGGATGGAAACACCATATATTTT. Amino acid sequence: CASSELGDGNTIYF.